The clone carrying this TCR beta chain was observed once. A second PCR of 7 to 11 cycles used a sample-barcoded 5' primer and a J-beta primer mix. The template-switch adaptor was a 5' adaptor with 12 random nucleotides. It tagged each cDNA molecule. Each CDR3 protein is one row after TCRdb ran MiXCR on the 5' RACE reads. The sample shows 800,000 to 950,000 distinct CDR3 sequences, almost 30% of them seen only once. These data originate in a study of blood T cells in healthy people across ages. These data also formed part of another study, on T cells of mothers and their children.

The sequenced sample consisted of blood. This TCR was recovered from a woman aged 40 to 55 in good health.

In nucleotides, the CDR3 is TGTGCCAGCACGCTCACAGCCACCGGGGAGCTGTTTTTT. Protein product: CASTLTATGELFF. The rearrangement joins TRBV6-1 to TRBJ2-2; no clear D gene. Trimming removed 7 bases at V and 4 bases at J, with 10 bases between. Germline-derived CDR1 and CDR2 are MNHNS and SASEGT. CDR3 size: 13 residues.